This T cell receptor (beta chain) is drawn from a study of technical replicates of blood from a few donors. Libraries were prepared by immunoSEQ multiplex PCR; TCRdb keeps only in-frame clonotypes and omits some of them. The sample carries 45,000 to 60,000 clones, 92% recorded once. Germline CDR1 and CDR2: SGHVS and FQNEAQ. The length of the CDR3 is 13 residues. Trimming left V 1 base short and J 7 bases short, with 10 bases between. The sequencing sample was made of PBMCs. This chain connects TRBV7-8 to TRBJ1-2; D unclear. This TCR was sampled from a human donor in good health. Some clones in this sample may be carry-over from other donors' samples. The CDR3 DNA reads TGTGCCAGCAGCTTAGACGGGGTGGCTGGCTACACCTTC. It encodes CASSLDGVAGYTF.